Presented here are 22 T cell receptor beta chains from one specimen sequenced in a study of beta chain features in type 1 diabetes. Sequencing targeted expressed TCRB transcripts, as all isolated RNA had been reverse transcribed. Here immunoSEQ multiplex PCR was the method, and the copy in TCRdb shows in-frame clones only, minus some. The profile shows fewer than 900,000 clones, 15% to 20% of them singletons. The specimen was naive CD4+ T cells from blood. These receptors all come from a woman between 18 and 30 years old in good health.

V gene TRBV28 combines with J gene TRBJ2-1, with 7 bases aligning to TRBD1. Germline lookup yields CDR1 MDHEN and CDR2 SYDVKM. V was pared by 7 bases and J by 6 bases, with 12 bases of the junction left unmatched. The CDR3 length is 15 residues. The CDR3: CASTSRDSDFNEQFF. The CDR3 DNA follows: TGTGCCAGCACCTCACGGGACAGTGATTTCAATGAGCAGTTCTTC.

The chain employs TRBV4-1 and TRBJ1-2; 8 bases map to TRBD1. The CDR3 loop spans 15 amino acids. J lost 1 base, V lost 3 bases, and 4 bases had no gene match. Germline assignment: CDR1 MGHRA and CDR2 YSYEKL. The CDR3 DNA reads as TGCGCCAGCAGCCACGGACAGGGATTTAACTATGGCTACACCTTC. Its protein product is CASSHGQGFNYGYTF.

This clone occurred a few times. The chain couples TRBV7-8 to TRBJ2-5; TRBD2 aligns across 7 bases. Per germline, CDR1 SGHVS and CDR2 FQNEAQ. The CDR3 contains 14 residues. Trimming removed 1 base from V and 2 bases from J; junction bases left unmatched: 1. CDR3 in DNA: TGTGCCAGCAGCTTAGGAGCGGGACAAGAGACCCAGTACTTC. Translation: CASSLGAGQETQYF.

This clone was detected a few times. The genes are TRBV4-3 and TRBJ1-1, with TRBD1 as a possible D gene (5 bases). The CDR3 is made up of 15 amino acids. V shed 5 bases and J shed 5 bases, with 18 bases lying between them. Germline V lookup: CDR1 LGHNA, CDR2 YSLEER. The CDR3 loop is CASSSQDGGRTEAFF. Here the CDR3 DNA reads TGCGCCAGCAGCTCACAGGATGGGGGGAGGACTGAAGCTTTCTTT.

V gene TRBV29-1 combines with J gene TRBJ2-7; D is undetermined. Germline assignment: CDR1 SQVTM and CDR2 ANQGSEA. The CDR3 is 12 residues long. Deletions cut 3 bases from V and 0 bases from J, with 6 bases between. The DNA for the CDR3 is TGCAGCGTTGAGGTTAGCTCCTACGAGCAGTACTTC. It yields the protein CSVEVSSYEQYF.

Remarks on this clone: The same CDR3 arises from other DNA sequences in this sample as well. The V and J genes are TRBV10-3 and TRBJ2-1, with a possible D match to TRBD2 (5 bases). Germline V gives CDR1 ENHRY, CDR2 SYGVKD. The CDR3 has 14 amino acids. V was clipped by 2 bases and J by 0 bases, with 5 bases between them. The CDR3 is CAISEGSSYNEQFF. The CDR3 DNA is TGTGCCATCAGTGAGGGGAGCTCCTACAATGAGCAGTTCTTC.

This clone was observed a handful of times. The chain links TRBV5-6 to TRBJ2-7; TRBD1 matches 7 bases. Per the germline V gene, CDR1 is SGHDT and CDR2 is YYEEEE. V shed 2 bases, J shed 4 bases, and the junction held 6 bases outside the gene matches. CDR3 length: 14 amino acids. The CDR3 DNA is TGTGCCAGCAGCTTCCGGGACAGTGATTACGAGCAGTACTTC. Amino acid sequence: CASSFRDSDYEQYF.

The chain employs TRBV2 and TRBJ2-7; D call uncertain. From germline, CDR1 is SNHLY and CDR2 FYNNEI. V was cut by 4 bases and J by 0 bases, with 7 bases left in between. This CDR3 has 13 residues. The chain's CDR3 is CASSGRSSYEQYF. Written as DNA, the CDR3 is TGTGCCAGCAGTGGACGGAGCTCCTACGAGCAGTACTTC.

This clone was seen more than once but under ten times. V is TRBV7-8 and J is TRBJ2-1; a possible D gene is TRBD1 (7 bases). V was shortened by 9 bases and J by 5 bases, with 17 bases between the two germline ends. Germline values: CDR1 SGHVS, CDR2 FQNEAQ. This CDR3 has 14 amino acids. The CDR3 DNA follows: TGTGCCAGTACCCTCCAGGGGGGTAACAATGAGCAGTTCTTC. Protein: CASTLQGGNNEQFF.

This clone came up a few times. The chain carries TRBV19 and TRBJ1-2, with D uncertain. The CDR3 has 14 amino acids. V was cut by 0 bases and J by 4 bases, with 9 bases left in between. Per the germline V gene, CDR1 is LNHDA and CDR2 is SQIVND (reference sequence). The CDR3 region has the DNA TGTGCCAGTAGTATAGACGGTCCCGTCTATGGCTACACCTTC. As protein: CASSIDGPVYGYTF.

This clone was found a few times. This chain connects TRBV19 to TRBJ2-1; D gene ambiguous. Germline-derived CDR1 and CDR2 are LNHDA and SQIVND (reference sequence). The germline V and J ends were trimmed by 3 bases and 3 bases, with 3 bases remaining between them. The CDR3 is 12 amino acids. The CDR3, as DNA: TGTGCCAGTAGTATGCGCTACAATGAGCAGTTCTTC. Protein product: CASSMRYNEQFF.

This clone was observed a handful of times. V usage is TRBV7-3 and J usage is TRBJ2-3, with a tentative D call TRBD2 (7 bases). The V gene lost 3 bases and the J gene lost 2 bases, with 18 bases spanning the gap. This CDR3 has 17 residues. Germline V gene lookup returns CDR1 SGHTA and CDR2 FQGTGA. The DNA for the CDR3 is TGTGCCAGCAGCTTGAGTGGACCGGGGGGCGACACAGATACGCAGTATTTT. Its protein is CASSLSGPGGDTDTQYF.

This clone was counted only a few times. The CDR3 sequence: CASSTGGTIVSEQFF. In DNA form, the CDR3 reads TGTGCCAGCAGCACGGGGGGGACAATTGTGAGCGAGCAGTTCTTC. V gene TRBV9 combines with J gene TRBJ2-1; 8 nucleotides agree with TRBD2. V lost 4 bases, J lost 10 bases, and 13 bases stayed unmatched. The CDR3 sequence is 15 residues long. The germline gives CDR1 SGDLS, CDR2 YYNGEE.

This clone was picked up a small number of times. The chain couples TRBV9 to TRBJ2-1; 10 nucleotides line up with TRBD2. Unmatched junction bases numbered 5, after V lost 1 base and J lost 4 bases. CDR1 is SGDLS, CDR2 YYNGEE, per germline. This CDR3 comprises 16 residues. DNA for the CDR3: TGTGCCAGCAGCGTATCGATAGCGGGAGGTTACAATGAGCAGTTCTTC. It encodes CASSVSIAGGYNEQFF. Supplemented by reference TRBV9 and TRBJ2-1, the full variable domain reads DSGVTQTPKHLITATGQRVTLRCSPRSGDLSVYWYQQSLDQGLQFLIQYYNGEERAKGNILERFSAQQFPDLHSELNLSSLELGDSALYFCASSVSIAGGYNEQFFGPGTRLTVL.

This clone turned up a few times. DNA of the CDR3: TGCGCCAGCAGTCGAGATACCGGGGAGCTGTTTTTT. It codes for CASSRDTGELFF. The chain joins TRBV4-3 to TRBJ2-2; no clear D gene. There are 12 residues in the CDR3. Trimming removed 6 bases from V and 5 bases from J, with 7 bases in between. Germline V gene sequence: CDR1 LGHNA, CDR2 YSLEER.

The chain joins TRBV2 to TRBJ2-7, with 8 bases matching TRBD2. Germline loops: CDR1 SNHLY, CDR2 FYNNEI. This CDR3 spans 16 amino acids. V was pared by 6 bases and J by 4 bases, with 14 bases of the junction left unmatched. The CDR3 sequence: CASSESLGGRRYEQYF. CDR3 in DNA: TGTGCCAGCAGCGAATCCTTAGGCGGGAGGCGGTACGAGCAGTACTTC.

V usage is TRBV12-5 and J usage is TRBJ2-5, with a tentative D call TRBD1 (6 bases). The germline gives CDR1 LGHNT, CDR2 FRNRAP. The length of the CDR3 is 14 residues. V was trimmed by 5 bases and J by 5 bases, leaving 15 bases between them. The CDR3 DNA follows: TGTGCTAGTGGTCCGGGACATGGAACGGAGACCCAGTACTTC. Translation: CASGPGHGTETQYF.

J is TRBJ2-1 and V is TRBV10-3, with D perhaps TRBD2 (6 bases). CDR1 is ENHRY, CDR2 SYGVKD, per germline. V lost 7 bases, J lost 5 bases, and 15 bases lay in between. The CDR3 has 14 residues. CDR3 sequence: CAIMRGESNNEQFF. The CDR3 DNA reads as TGTGCCATCATGCGGGGAGAGTCAAACAATGAGCAGTTCTTC.

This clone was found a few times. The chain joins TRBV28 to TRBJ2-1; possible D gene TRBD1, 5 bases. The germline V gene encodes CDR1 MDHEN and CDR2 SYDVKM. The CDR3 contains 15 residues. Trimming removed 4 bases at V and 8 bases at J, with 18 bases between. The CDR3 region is CASSYQGWLRDEQFF. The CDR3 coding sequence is TGTGCCAGCAGTTATCAGGGTTGGCTTCGGGATGAGCAGTTCTTC. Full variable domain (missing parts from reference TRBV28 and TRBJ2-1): DVKVTQSSRYLVKRTGEKVFLECVQDMDHENMFWYRQDPGLGLRLIYFSYDVKMKEKGDIPEGYSVSREKKERFSLILESASTNQTSMYLCASSYQGWLRDEQFFGPGTRLTVL.

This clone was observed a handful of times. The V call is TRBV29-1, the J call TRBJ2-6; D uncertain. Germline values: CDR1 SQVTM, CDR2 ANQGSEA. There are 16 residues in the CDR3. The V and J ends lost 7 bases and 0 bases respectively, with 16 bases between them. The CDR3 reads CSALGQTLSGANVLTF. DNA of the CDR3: TGCAGCGCCCTAGGTCAGACTCTCTCTGGGGCCAACGTCCTGACTTTC.

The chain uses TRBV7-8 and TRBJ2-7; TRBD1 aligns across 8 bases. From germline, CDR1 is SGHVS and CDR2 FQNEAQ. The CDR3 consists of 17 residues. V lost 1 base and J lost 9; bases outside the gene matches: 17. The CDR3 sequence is CASSLVPNRDRTIWQYF. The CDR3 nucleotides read TGTGCCAGCAGCTTAGTCCCCAACCGGGACAGGACTATATGGCAGTACTTC.

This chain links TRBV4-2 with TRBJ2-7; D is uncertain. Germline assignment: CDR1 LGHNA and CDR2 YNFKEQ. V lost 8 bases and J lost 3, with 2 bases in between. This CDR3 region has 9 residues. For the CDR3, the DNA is TGTGCCAGCCGCTACGAGCAGTACTTC. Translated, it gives CASRYEQYF.